The rows below give T cell receptor beta chains drawn from one sample of a study of blood T cell repertoires in COVID-19. Profiling relied on immunoSEQ multiplex PCR, and the TCRdb table lists in-frame clones only, not all of them. The sample holds about 260,000 clones, more than 75% seen once. Sequencing was done on a sample of PBMCs or T cells enriched from blood (not recorded which). Receptors originate from a woman in her forties or fifties who had recovered from COVID-19. Both conserved end residues are part of each CDR3. The order of the fields is V gene, clone size, D gene, J gene, CDR3 DNA, CDR3 protein. The D gene is left open where the match is weak. Only some rows state a clone size, as once, few, many or a class for expanded clones.

V gene: TRBV5-4
clone size: -
D gene: -
J gene: TRBJ2-1
CDR3 DNA: TGTGCCAGCAGCTTACAGGTCTCCAATGAGCAGTTCTTC
CDR3 protein: CASSLQVSNEQFF

V gene: TRBV12-5
clone size: once
D gene: TRBD1
J gene: TRBJ2-7
CDR3 DNA: TGTGCTAGTGGTTTGGTACTTAACAGGGGTGGCTACGAGCAGTACTTC
CDR3 protein: CASGLVLNRGGYEQYF

V gene: TRBV6-5
clone size: -
D gene: TRBD2
J gene: TRBJ2-7
CDR3 DNA: TGTGCCAGCAGTAAACCGGGACTAGCGGTCTACGAGCAGTACTTC
CDR3 protein: CASSKPGLAVYEQYF

V gene: TRBV9
clone size: -
D gene: -
J gene: TRBJ1-4
CDR3 DNA: TGTGCCAGCAGCGCAGACACCTTCAGTGAAAAACTGTTTTTT
CDR3 protein: CASSADTFSEKLFF

V gene: TRBV11-3
clone size: -
D gene: TRBD1
J gene: TRBJ2-4
CDR3 DNA: TGTGCCAGCAGCTTAGGGGGACAGGGTGTCAAAAACATTCAGTACTTC
CDR3 protein: CASSLGGQGVKNIQYF

V gene: TRBV11-2
clone size: -
D gene: TRBD1
J gene: TRBJ2-7
CDR3 DNA: TGTGCCAGCAGCTTAGCGGACAGGAGCTCCTACGAGCAGTACTTC
CDR3 protein: CASSLADRSSYEQYF

V gene: TRBV3-1/TRBV3-2
clone size: -
D gene: -
J gene: TRBJ2-4
CDR3 DNA: TGTGCCAGCAGCCAAGAACTAGCAAGGACCAAAAACATTCAGTACTTC
CDR3 protein: CASSQELARTKNIQYF

V gene: TRBV5-6
clone size: -
D gene: -
J gene: TRBJ2-1
CDR3 DNA: TGTGCCAGCAGCTGGGCCATACCCACCTACAATGAGCAGTTCTTC
CDR3 protein: CASSWAIPTYNEQFF

V gene: TRBV6-5
clone size: -
D gene: -
J gene: TRBJ2-2
CDR3 DNA: TGTGCCAGCAGTTACCTCAGGAACACCGGGGAGCTGTTTTTT
CDR3 protein: CASSYLRNTGELFF

V gene: TRBV25-1
clone size: -
D gene: TRBD1
J gene: TRBJ1-4
CDR3 DNA: TGTGCCAGCAGTGAAAGTGGCAGGGGGTCCACTAATGAAAAACTGTTTTTT
CDR3 protein: CASSESGRGSTNEKLFF

V gene: TRBV7-2
clone size: -
D gene: TRBD2
J gene: TRBJ2-5
CDR3 DNA: TGTGCCAGCAGCAAAAAGCCGGGACTAGCGGGGCAAGAGACCCAGTACTTC
CDR3 protein: CASSKKPGLAGQETQYF

V gene: TRBV28
clone size: -
D gene: -
J gene: TRBJ2-7
CDR3 DNA: TGTGCCAGCACTCCTTTGCCAGGGGTTGGTTACGAGCAGTACTTC
CDR3 protein: CASTPLPGVGYEQYF

V gene: TRBV4-1
clone size: -
D gene: -
J gene: TRBJ1-3
CDR3 DNA: TGCGCCAGCAGCCAAGTGGCGGGGGGCTCTGGAAACACCATATATTTT
CDR3 protein: CASSQVAGGSGNTIYF

V gene: TRBV5-1
clone size: -
D gene: TRBD1
J gene: TRBJ2-7
CDR3 DNA: TGCGCCAGCAGCCTAGCCGGGACAGGGACGGGGGAGCAGTACTTC
CDR3 protein: CASSLAGTGTGEQYF

V gene: TRBV6-6
clone size: -
D gene: -
J gene: TRBJ2-3
CDR3 DNA: TGTGCCAGCAGCCCTGGGGTGGTAGCGGATGATACGCAGTATTTT
CDR3 protein: CASSPGVVADDTQYF

V gene: TRBV7-2
clone size: -
D gene: TRBD2
J gene: TRBJ2-3
CDR3 DNA: TGTGCCAGCAGCTCTCGACTAGCGGGGGTGGATACGCAGTATTTT
CDR3 protein: CASSSRLAGVDTQYF

V gene: TRBV7-2
clone size: -
D gene: -
J gene: TRBJ2-5
CDR3 DNA: TGTGCCAGCAGTTCACAGGGTGGAGAGACCCAGTACTTC
CDR3 protein: CASSSQGGETQYF

V gene: TRBV30
clone size: -
D gene: TRBD1
J gene: TRBJ2-1
CDR3 DNA: TGTGCCCACCGACAGGGGGCCTTCAATGAGCAGTTCTTC
CDR3 protein: CAHRQGAFNEQFF

V gene: TRBV18
clone size: once
D gene: -
J gene: TRBJ2-5
CDR3 DNA: TGTGCCAGCTCACGAGACAGGGAGACCCAGTACTTC
CDR3 protein: CASSRDRETQYF

V gene: TRBV7-8
clone size: few
D gene: TRBD1
J gene: TRBJ1-6
CDR3 DNA: TGTGCTACCGGCCCGTCCCGGGACAGCTTCTCCCTCCACTTT
CDR3 protein: CATGPSRDSFSLHF

V gene: TRBV9
clone size: -
D gene: TRBD2
J gene: TRBJ2-3
CDR3 DNA: TGTGCCAGCAGCGTAGGTGGAGCGGGAGCAGTAGATACGCAGTATTTT
CDR3 protein: CASSVGGAGAVDTQYF

V gene: TRBV27
clone size: -
D gene: -
J gene: TRBJ1-4
CDR3 DNA: TGTGCCAGCAGTCTAAGGGGGATTAATGAAAAACTGTTTTTT
CDR3 protein: CASSLRGINEKLFF

V gene: TRBV25-1
clone size: -
D gene: TRBD1
J gene: TRBJ1-2
CDR3 DNA: TGTGCCAGCAGTGAATTCGGACAGGAGCAAGGCTACACCTTC
CDR3 protein: CASSEFGQEQGYTF

V gene: TRBV6-1
clone size: -
D gene: TRBD2
J gene: TRBJ2-2
CDR3 DNA: TGTGCCAGCAGTGAAAGCGTCGGGAGGGCCGGGGAGCTGTTTTTT
CDR3 protein: CASSESVGRAGELFF

V gene: TRBV14
clone size: once
D gene: -
J gene: TRBJ1-5
CDR3 DNA: TGTGCCAGCTCGGGGGGGACGAATCAGCCCCAGCATTTT
CDR3 protein: CASSGGTNQPQHF

V gene: TRBV18
clone size: -
D gene: TRBD1
J gene: TRBJ1-6
CDR3 DNA: TGTGCCAGCTCACGCGACAGGGTGGACTCACCCCTCCACTTT
CDR3 protein: CASSRDRVDSPLHF

V gene: TRBV6-5
clone size: -
D gene: -
J gene: TRBJ2-3
CDR3 DNA: TGTGCCAGCAGCCTCACAGTAGCAGATACGCAGTATTTT
CDR3 protein: CASSLTVADTQYF

V gene: TRBV21-1
clone size: -
D gene: -
J gene: TRBJ1-5
CDR3 DNA: TGTGCCAGCAGCAAAGCCGGGTTTAATCAGCCCCAGCATTTT
CDR3 protein: CASSKAGFNQPQHF

V gene: TRBV2
clone size: once
D gene: TRBD1
J gene: TRBJ1-2
CDR3 DNA: TGTGCCAGCAGGCCGGGACAGGGGGCGAGAAGCTATGGCTACACCTTC
CDR3 protein: CASRPGQGARSYGYTF

V gene: TRBV11-3
clone size: few
D gene: -
J gene: TRBJ1-1
CDR3 DNA: TGTGCCAGCAGCTTAGAGGAGGGGAGGGGGACTGAAGCTTTCTTT
CDR3 protein: CASSLEEGRGTEAFF

V gene: TRBV28
clone size: -
D gene: -
J gene: TRBJ1-6
CDR3 DNA: TGTGCCAGCAGTTTGGGGGGGTACGGATATAATTCACCCCTCCACTTT
CDR3 protein: CASSLGGYGYNSPLHF

V gene: TRBV11-2
clone size: -
D gene: TRBD2
J gene: TRBJ2-2
CDR3 DNA: TGTGCCAGCAGCGGGACGGGACTAGCTGGGACCGGGGAGCTGTTTTTT
CDR3 protein: CASSGTGLAGTGELFF

V gene: TRBV27
clone size: -
D gene: -
J gene: TRBJ1-4
CDR3 DNA: TGTGCCAGCAGTTATGGAGGGTCTAATGAAAAACTGTTTTTT
CDR3 protein: CASSYGGSNEKLFF

V gene: TRBV28
clone size: -
D gene: TRBD2
J gene: TRBJ2-5
CDR3 DNA: TGTGCCAGCAGTTTGGGAGGGCGAGAGACCCAGTACTTC
CDR3 protein: CASSLGGRETQYF

V gene: TRBV7-9
clone size: -
D gene: TRBD1
J gene: TRBJ2-3
CDR3 DNA: TGTGCCAGCAGTTATAGGGACAGGAGGGAAGATACGCAGTATTTT
CDR3 protein: CASSYRDRREDTQYF

V gene: TRBV4-3
clone size: -
D gene: -
J gene: TRBJ2-7
CDR3 DNA: TGCGCCAGCAGCCAGCTAGCTTTTGGGAGTTACGAGCAGTACTTC
CDR3 protein: CASSQLAFGSYEQYF

V gene: TRBV7-2
clone size: -
D gene: -
J gene: TRBJ2-2
CDR3 DNA: TGTGCCAGCAGCTTCGGGACACCGAACACCGGGGAGCTGTTTTTT
CDR3 protein: CASSFGTPNTGELFF

V gene: TRBV9
clone size: -
D gene: -
J gene: TRBJ2-1
CDR3 DNA: TGTGCCAGCAGCAGTAGCTCCTACAATGAGCAGTTCTTC
CDR3 protein: CASSSSSYNEQFF

V gene: TRBV4-3
clone size: few
D gene: TRBD2
J gene: TRBJ2-3
CDR3 DNA: TGCGCCAGCAGCCAAGGACTAGCGGTTCTGAGCACAGATACGCAGTATTTT
CDR3 protein: CASSQGLAVLSTDTQYF

V gene: TRBV18
clone size: -
D gene: TRBD2
J gene: TRBJ2-7
CDR3 DNA: TGTGCCAGCTCACCGGTTCTAGCGGGCACCTACGAGCAGTACTTC
CDR3 protein: CASSPVLAGTYEQYF

V gene: TRBV7-9
clone size: -
D gene: -
J gene: TRBJ1-6
CDR3 DNA: TGTGCCAGCAGCCAGCCGGGACTTAATTCACCCCTCCACTTT
CDR3 protein: CASSQPGLNSPLHF

V gene: TRBV5-4
clone size: -
D gene: -
J gene: TRBJ2-7
CDR3 DNA: TGTGCCAGCAGCTTGACAGGGAGTCTCTACGAGCAGTACTTC
CDR3 protein: CASSLTGSLYEQYF

V gene: TRBV7-9
clone size: -
D gene: TRBD1
J gene: TRBJ2-3
CDR3 DNA: TGTGCCAGCAGCCTGGGACAGGCGTTTGCAGATACGCAGTATTTT
CDR3 protein: CASSLGQAFADTQYF

V gene: TRBV27
clone size: once
D gene: -
J gene: TRBJ2-2
CDR3 DNA: TGTGCCAGCAGTCCGGACTCTAGTGTCACCGGGGAGCTGTTTTTT
CDR3 protein: CASSPDSSVTGELFF